This record looks at one T cell receptor beta chain sequence and its context. Its antigen is as yet unknown. The data stem from a study of cytomegalovirus exposure and HLA in healthy donors. General study findings and limits: Some public TCRs appeared in many individuals, while most sequences were rare. It was 150 to 200 TCR beta chains that were listed as cytomegalovirus-associated.

Method: immunoSEQ multiplex PCR; TCRdb's copy keeps in-frame clones and lacks some. Of about 140,000 clones listed, 90% to 95% are singletons. The receptor comes from a man between 18 and 29 years old in good health and CMV-seronegative. Sequencing was performed on PBMCs.

Here the CDR3 DNA reads TGTGCCAGCTCACCATCGGGACAGGTCGCCTACGAGCAGTACTTC. Residues: CASSPSGQVAYEQYF. This chain connects TRBV18 to TRBJ2-7; 8 bases line up with TRBD1. Unmatched junction bases numbered 5, after V lost 2 bases and J lost 2 bases. CDR3 size: 15 residues. From germline, CDR1 is KGHSH and CDR2 LQKENI.